What follows is one T cell receptor (beta chain) and its context. This sample is part of a study of technical replicates of blood from a few donors. Clones were read by immunoSEQ multiplex PCR, and TCRdb kept only the in-frame ones, dropping some. This sample carries 84,000 or so clones, 93% of them seen once, and the ten largest clones take roughly 0.25%. The CDR3 length is 16 residues. V shed 5 bases, J shed 3 bases, and the junction held 10 bases outside the gene matches. Germline V gene data show CDR1 as MNHEY and CDR2 as SMNVEV (reference sequence). The chain joins TRBV27 to TRBJ2-7; 10 bases line up with TRBD1. The TCR sequence derives from a human donor in good health. The specimen was T cells isolated from PBMCs. The DNA for the CDR3 is TGTGCCAGCAGTCTACGCCCCGGGACAGGGGTCTACGAGCAGTACTTC. Its translation is CASSLRPGTGVYEQYF.